One and the same sample provided the 20 T cell receptor beta chains below, sequenced in a study of T cell responses to AZD1222 COVID-19 vaccine. The protocol was immunoSEQ multiplex PCR, while the TCRdb copy is restricted to in-frame clones and leaves out a portion. The data contain 130,000 to 150,000 clones, about nine tenths of them singletons. The source material was peripheral blood, sampled on day 0 of MenACWY control vaccination. The receptors shown here come from an adult in good health.

This clone was observed a few times. CDR3 sequence (DNA): TGTGCCAGCAGTCCCCCCCCCGGCCCACCCCTCCACTTT. It is translated as CASSPPPGPPLHF. The rearrangement joins TRBV28 to TRBJ1-6; D is unresolved. CDR3 size: 13 residues. The V gene's germline CDR1 is MDHEN and CDR2 SYDVKM. Trimming pared 5 bases from V and 11 bases from J, leaving 13 bases between.

The rearrangement uses TRBV4-1 and TRBJ1-1; 8 bases are a match to TRBD1. Trimming removed 4 bases from V and 3 bases from J; junction bases left unmatched: 4. The germline V gene encodes CDR1 MGHRA and CDR2 YSYEKL. The CDR3 length is 14 residues. As DNA, the CDR3 is TGCGCCAGCAGCCTAAAGGACAGGGACACTGAAGCTTTCTTT. Amino acids: CASSLKDRDTEAFF.

The chain is built from TRBV28 and TRBJ2-5, with 8 bases that match TRBD1. CDR3 length equals 13 residues. V shed 5 bases, J shed 4 bases, and the junction held 3 bases outside the gene matches. Per the germline V gene, CDR1 is MDHEN and CDR2 is SYDVKM. CDR3 in amino acids: CASSPGGGETQYF. DNA for the CDR3: TGTGCCAGCAGTCCAGGGGGCGGAGAGACCCAGTACTTC.

This clone showed up just once. V and J are TRBV27 and TRBJ1-1; weak D call: TRBD1 (6 bases). Germline assignment: CDR1 MNHEY and CDR2 SMNVEV (reference sequence). The CDR3 has 14 amino acids. V lost 6 bases to trimming and J lost 3 bases, with 14 bases between them. The CDR3 sequence: CASRPGEADTEAFF. CDR3 sequence (DNA): TGTGCCAGCAGGCCAGGGGAGGCAGACACTGAAGCTTTCTTT.

The chain combines TRBV19 with TRBJ2-2, with D possibly being TRBD2 (5 bases). Germline V lookup: CDR1 LNHDA, CDR2 SQIVND (reference sequence). V was pared by 5 bases and J by 2 bases, with 12 bases between. This CDR3 spans 15 amino acids. This CDR3 reads CASSFRTGNTGELFF. In DNA, the CDR3 is TGTGCCAGTAGTTTTCGGACTGGAAACACCGGGGAGCTGTTTTTT.

This clone has only a few counts. The chain uses TRBV28 and TRBJ1-5; D gene uncertain. CDR1 and CDR2 (germline): MDHEN, SYDVKM. The CDR3 is 17 amino acids. V was cut by 2 bases and J by 0 bases, with 14 bases left in between. CDR3 region: CASSLDGSTYSNQPQHF. The CDR3 DNA sequence: TGTGCCAGCAGTTTAGATGGTTCGACTTATAGCAATCAGCCCCAGCATTTT.

The rearrangement uses TRBV4-1 and TRBJ2-3, with D maybe TRBD1 (6 bases). CDR3 length: 15 amino acids. V was clipped by 1 base and J by 3 bases, with 11 bases between them. Germline loops: CDR1 MGHRA, CDR2 YSYEKL. DNA for the CDR3: TGCGCCAGCAGCCAAGTGGGGGCAGGGACAGATACGCAGTATTTT. This encodes CASSQVGAGTDTQYF.

The chain is built from TRBV19 and TRBJ1-2; the D gene is possibly TRBD1 (5 bases). This CDR3 has 18 residues. Germline V gene sequence: CDR1 LNHDA, CDR2 SQIVND (reference sequence). The V and J ends lost 4 bases and 5 bases respectively, with 26 bases between them. The DNA of the CDR3 is TGTGCCAGTAGTAGCGTTTCCGCGGGGAGGGGTCGTATTTATGGCTACACCTTC. It encodes CASSSVSAGRGRIYGYTF. Complete variable domain (other parts from reference TRBV19 and TRBJ1-2): DGGITQSPKYLFRKEGQNVTLSCEQNLNHDAMYWYRQDPGQGLRLIYYSQIVNDFQKGDIAEGYSVSREKKESFPLTVTSAQKNPTAFYLCASSSVSAGRGRIYGYTFGSGTRLTVV.

This clone appeared once. V is TRBV28 and J is TRBJ2-7; TRBD2 agrees at 13 bases. V shed 5 bases and J 5 bases; nucleotides not matched to a gene: 3. Looked up from germline, CDR1 is MDHEN and CDR2 is SYDVKM. This CDR3 has 14 residues. CDR3 loop: CASSTSGRADEQYF. The CDR3 DNA follows: TGTGCCAGCAGTACTAGCGGGAGGGCCGACGAGCAGTACTTC.

The rearrangement joins TRBV27 to TRBJ2-3, with D possibly matching TRBD2 (6 bases). Trimming took 9 bases from V and 2 from J, leaving 9 bases between them. The CDR3 extends over 12 amino acids. Germline CDR1 reads MNHEY; CDR2 reads SMNVEV (reference sequence). CDR3 in amino acids: CASSGYTDTQYF. The CDR3 DNA sequence: TGTGCCAGTAGCGGCTACACAGATACGCAGTATTTT.

The CDR3 DNA is TGTGCCAGCAGTCCTAGGTGGGGAGGTGGAAACACCATATATTTT. Its translation: CASSPRWGGGNTIYF. This chain uses TRBV6-5 with TRBJ1-3, with unresolved D. The V gene's germline CDR1 is MNHEY and CDR2 SVGAGI. Trimming took 5 bases from V and 3 from J, leaving 14 bases between them. This CDR3 has 15 residues.

The V call is TRBV28, the J call TRBJ2-5, with D tentatively TRBD2 (6 bases). The CDR3 has 16 residues. The V and J ends lost 3 bases and 9 bases respectively, with 23 bases between them. CDR1 is MDHEN, CDR2 SYDVKM, per germline. The CDR3 protein is CASSFNVGTALLAQYF. Here the CDR3 DNA reads TGTGCCAGCAGTTTTAATGTCGGGACTGCCCTGTTGGCCCAGTACTTC.

This clone has just one count. The rearrangement uses TRBV18 and TRBJ1-1; tentatively, D is TRBD1 (5 bases). The CDR3 contains 14 residues. Germline V CDR1 and CDR2: KGHSH, LQKENI. Trimming removed 8 bases from V and 4 bases from J, with 17 bases in between. The CDR3 protein is CASLKEQGVTEAFF. DNA of the CDR3: TGTGCCAGCCTTAAGGAGCAGGGTGTCACTGAAGCTTTCTTT.

V gene TRBV19 combines with J gene TRBJ2-5, with D possibly TRBD2 on 5 matching bases. Trimming stripped 5 bases from V and 0 bases from J, with 13 bases between. Germline-derived CDR1 and CDR2 are LNHDA and SQIVND (reference sequence). The CDR3 totals 15 residues. DNA of the CDR3: TGTGCCAGTAGTTCCGCTGGAGGTAACCAAGAGACCCAGTACTTC. Its translation: CASSSAGGNQETQYF.

This sequence joins TRBV28 and TRBJ1-6; D might be TRBD1 (5 bases). Trimming shortened V by 4 bases and J by 5 bases, and 15 bases separated the two germline ends. This CDR3 has 16 residues. Germline V gene lookup returns CDR1 MDHEN and CDR2 SYDVKM. CDR3 coding DNA: TGTGCCAGCAGTTCCCCCCTGACAGAAGATAATTCACCCCTCCACTTT. Amino acid sequence: CASSSPLTEDNSPLHF. Supplemented by reference TRBV28 and TRBJ1-6, the full variable domain reads DVKVTQSSRYLVKRTGEKVFLECVQDMDHENMFWYRQDPGLGLRLIYFSYDVKMKEKGDIPEGYSVSREKKERFSLILESASTNQTSMYLCASSSPLTEDNSPLHFGNGTRLTVT.

The chain employs TRBV5-4 and TRBJ1-4; unclear D gene. The germline V gene has CDR1 SGHNT and CDR2 YYREEE (reference sequence). With 0 bases removed from V and 5 bases from J, the gap between germline ends came to 5 bases. This CDR3 is 13 amino acids long. The CDR3 DNA reads as TGTGCCAGCAGCTTGGCAGAAAATGAAAAACTGTTTTTT. Amino acid sequence: CASSLAENEKLFF.

The chain carries TRBV2 and TRBJ2-7, with a possible D match to TRBD2 (5 bases). Deletions cut 0 bases from V and 7 bases from J, with 10 bases between. The germline V gene encodes CDR1 SNHLY and CDR2 FYNNEI. The CDR3 has 13 residues. The CDR3 DNA reads as TGTGCCAGCAGTGAAGCGCTTCGGGGTGAGCAGTACTTC. Amino acids: CASSEALRGEQYF.

This sequence joins TRBV30 and TRBJ2-1; 13 bases are a match to TRBD2. The CDR3 is made up of 15 amino acids. The germline gives CDR1 GTSNPN, CDR2 SVGIG (reference sequence). Trimming at V came to 2 bases and at J to 5 bases, leaving 3 bases not matched to a gene. CDR3 protein: CAWSHGTSGNNEQFF. CDR3 DNA sequence: TGTGCCTGGAGTCATGGGACTAGCGGGAACAATGAGCAGTTCTTC.

V is TRBV3-1 (or the pseudogene TRBV3-2) and J is TRBJ2-1, with TRBD2 matching over 11 bases. From germline, CDR1 is LGHDT and CDR2 YNNKEL (reference sequence). The CDR3 runs 15 residues. V lost 6 bases and J lost 7; bases outside the gene matches: 8. The CDR3 DNA is TGTGCCAGCAGTTCCACTAGCGGGAGCGGAAATGAGCAGTTCTTC. Translated, it gives CASSSTSGSGNEQFF.

V gene TRBV12-3 or TRBV12-4 combines with J gene TRBJ2-7; 7 positions match TRBD2. The CDR3 sequence is 13 residues long. V lost 8 bases to trimming and J lost 8 bases; unmatched junction nucleotides: 12. Here the CDR3 reads CASAETASGKQYF. The CDR3 coding sequence is TGTGCCAGCGCCGAGACGGCTAGCGGTAAGCAGTACTTC.